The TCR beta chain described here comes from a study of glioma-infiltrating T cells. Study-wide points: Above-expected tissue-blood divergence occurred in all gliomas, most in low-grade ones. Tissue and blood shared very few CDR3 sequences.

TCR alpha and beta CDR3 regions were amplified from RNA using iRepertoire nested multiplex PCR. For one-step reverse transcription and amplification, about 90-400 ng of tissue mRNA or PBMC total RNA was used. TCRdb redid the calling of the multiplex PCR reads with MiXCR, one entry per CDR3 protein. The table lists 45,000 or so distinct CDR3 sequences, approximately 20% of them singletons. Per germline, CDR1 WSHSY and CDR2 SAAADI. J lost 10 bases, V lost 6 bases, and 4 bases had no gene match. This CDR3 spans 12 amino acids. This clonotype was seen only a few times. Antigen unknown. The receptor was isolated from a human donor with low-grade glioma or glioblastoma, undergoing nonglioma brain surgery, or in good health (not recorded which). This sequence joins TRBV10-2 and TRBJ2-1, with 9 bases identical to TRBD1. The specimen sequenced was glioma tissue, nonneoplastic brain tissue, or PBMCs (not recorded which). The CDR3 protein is CASRDRGEEQFF. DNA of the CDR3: TGCGCCAGCAGGGACAGGGGTGAGGAGCAGTTCTTC.